This T cell receptor beta chain was obtained from a study of tumor-infiltrating lymphocytes in primary liver carcinoma. Overall study context: Tumor stage was T1-T3 N0M0, and tumor size was roughly 4.2 to 10 cm across.

By its share, this clonotype is medium-sized. V was pared by 4 bases and J by 2 bases, with 7 bases between. The CDR3 has 12 residues. Germline values: CDR1 SQVTM, CDR2 ANQGSEA. From 450 to 550 ng total RNA, TCR beta cDNA was generated with a primer in the constant region. Each TCR beta library was derived from three nested multiplex PCR rounds that employed slightly modified ARM-PCR. The first two PCR rounds used TRBV1-TRBV30 forward primers with a C-beta reverse primer, roughly 10 cycles each. Each CDR3 protein is one row after TCRdb ran MiXCR on the multiplex PCR reads. The repertoire has around 190,000 distinct CDR3 sequences, around four fifths of them found once; the top ten carry around 18%. It was from approximately 20-30 mg of unsorted bulk tissue that RNA and DNA were co-extracted.

This TCR was sampled from a man between 40 and 49 years old with primary liver carcinoma and hepatitis B virus infection. The J gene is TRBJ2-3, the V gene TRBV29-1, with no clear D. The sequencing input was tumor tissue from primary liver carcinoma. The CDR3 DNA sequence: TGCAGCGTTGCCCCTTCCACAGATACGCAGTATTTT. Translation gives CSVAPSTDTQYF.